The clone carrying this T cell receptor (beta chain) was detected only a few times. Its antigen is undetermined. This specimen belongs to a study of T cell repertoires in cytomegalovirus infection. Overall study context: HLA-B-restricted CMV epitopes that are well studied, plus recently identified HLA-C-restricted ones, were used by the study. Matching HLA type and CMV infection were both indicated by public TCR beta signatures.

Study-wide findings and caveats: The ex vivo response was dominated by HLA-C-restricted CMV-specific TCR beta clonotypes. Summed public TCR beta family frequency identified CMV carriers bearing the relevant HLA.

TCRdb reprocessed the reads via MiXCR and lists one record per CDR3 protein. This sample has hundreds of thousands of distinct CDR3 sequences, with under 55% found just once. With 5 bases clipped from V and 0 bases from J, the junction kept 6 bases outside the gene matches. The length of the CDR3 is 18 residues. Germline V lookup: CDR1 SGHTA, CDR2 FQGNSA. This chain links TRBV7-2 with TRBJ2-1, with TRBD2 matching over 14 bases. The sequencing here drew on cultured PBMCs, taken from culture after CMV antigen stimulation. The TCR comes from a human donor in good health (CMV status not recorded). Some clones in this sample may be carry-over from other donors' samples. The DNA for the CDR3 is TGTGCCAGCAGCATGGGACTAGCGGGAGAATTCTCCTACAATGAGCAGTTCTTC. Amino acids: CASSMGLAGEFSYNEQFF.